This T cell receptor beta chain is drawn from a study of glioma-infiltrating T cells. The V gene's germline CDR1 is SEHNR and CDR2 FQNEAQ (reference sequence). V was pared by 4 bases and J by 4 bases, with 3 bases of the junction left unmatched. The CDR3 is 14 amino acids. Using RNA template, CDR3s of TCR alpha and beta were amplified with iRepertoire arm-PCR. TCRdb used MiXCR to reprocess the multiplex PCR reads, holding one entry per CDR3 protein. The sample has tens of thousands of distinct CDR3 sequences, around 37% seen once. Study findings and constraints: Above-expected tissue-blood divergence occurred in all gliomas, most in low-grade ones. CDR3 overlap between tissue and blood was very small.

In its sample, this clonotype was seen many times. Its specificity is unknown. V and J are TRBV7-9 and TRBJ1-5; TRBD1 matches at 8 bases. Sequencing was performed on glioma tissue, nonneoplastic brain tissue, or PBMCs (not recorded which). The TCR sequence derives from a human donor with low-grade glioma or glioblastoma, undergoing nonglioma brain surgery, or in good health (not recorded which). The CDR3 sequence: CASSSTGGNQPQHF. The CDR3 DNA reads as TGTGCCAGCAGCTCAACAGGGGGAAATCAGCCCCAGCATTTT.